Listed below are T cell receptor beta chains from one sample, sequenced in a study of cytomegalovirus exposure and HLA in healthy donors. The table came from immunoSEQ multiplex PCR; TCRdb's copy has only in-frame clones and leaves some out. The sample consists of roughly 110,000 clones, around 73% of them appearing once. Material: PBMCs. Receptors were obtained from a woman between 25 and 40 years old in good health and CMV-seropositive. Both conserved end residues are part of each CDR3. Each record gives: clone size, D gene, V gene, J gene, CDR3 DNA, CDR3 protein. D genes are given only for firm matches. Expanded clones get a size class; other rows say once, few or many, or leave the size out.

few,NA,TRBV6-1,TRBJ1-4,TGTGCCAGCAGTGAAGCGGGCAGCTTTATAACAACTAATGAAAAACTGTTTTTT,CASSEAGSFITTNEKLFF
NA,NA,TRBV6-1,TRBJ1-3,TGTGCCAGCAGTGAAGCCGGGGGGCCGCCGCGGATATATTTT,CASSEAGGPPRIYF
NA,NA,TRBV19,TRBJ2-7,TGTGCCAGTAGTATACACCTAGCCTACGAGCAGTACTTC,CASSIHLAYEQYF
NA,NA,TRBV6-5,TRBJ1-2,TGTGCCAGCAAAACGCCCAGGGTAGGAGATGGCTACACCTTC,CASKTPRVGDGYTF
NA,TRBD1,TRBV5-4,TRBJ2-7,TGTGCCAGCAGCATACAGGGGCTTTCTACCTACGAGCAGTACTTC,CASSIQGLSTYEQYF
NA,NA,TRBV23-1,TRBJ2-1,TGCGCCAGCAGTCAACCGGACAGCGACTTGGATGAGCAGTTCTTC,CASSQPDSDLDEQFF
NA,NA,TRBV11-3,TRBJ2-6,TGTGCCAGCAGCCTTAGACAGGATCGGACCAACGTCCTGACTTTC,CASSLRQDRTNVLTF
NA,TRBD1,TRBV27,TRBJ1-2,TGTGCCAGCAGTTACGACCGAACAGGGGGCACAGGCTACACCTTC,CASSYDRTGGTGYTF
NA,NA,TRBV5-6,TRBJ2-7,TGTGCCAGCAGCCCGCCAGGGATCTGGGAGCAGTACTTC,CASSPPGIWEQYF
NA,TRBD2,TRBV10-3,TRBJ2-3,TGTGCCATCAGCCCTAGCGGGGGGGCAGTAGATACGCAGTATTTT,CAISPSGGAVDTQYF
NA,TRBD2,TRBV6-5,TRBJ2-7,TGTGCCAGCAGTTCCGTACACGGGAGGGAGCAGTACTTC,CASSSVHGREQYF
NA,NA,TRBV4-1,TRBJ1-5,TGCGCCAGCAGCCAAGATCCCCCGGACTTGCAGCAGACCCAGCATTTT,CASSQDPPDLQQTQHF
once,NA,TRBV18,TRBJ2-2,TGTGCCAGCTCACCCACAAGCACCGGGGAGCTGTTTTTT,CASSPTSTGELFF
once,NA,TRBV11-3,TRBJ1-3,TGTGCCAGCAGCCCTCCAACTAGGACCGCCATATATTTT,CASSPPTRTAIYF
NA,TRBD1,TRBV28,TRBJ2-5,TGTGCCAGCAGTTTACTCGGACAGGGGTGGGGAGAGACCCAGTACTTC,CASSLLGQGWGETQYF
few,NA,TRBV27,TRBJ1-1,TGTGCCAGCAGTTTGGGGGCAGGGGAGTGGGTCACTGAAGCTTTCTTT,CASSLGAGEWVTEAFF
once,NA,TRBV5-4,TRBJ2-3,TGTGCCAGCAGCTTCCCTAACGGGGGCACAGATACGCAGTATTTT,CASSFPNGGTDTQYF
NA,NA,TRBV30,TRBJ1-1,TGTGCCTGGAGTGTAGTAGGGAGGTGGAACACTGAAGCTTTCTTT,CAWSVVGRWNTEAFF
NA,NA,TRBV13,TRBJ1-1,TGTGCCAGCAGCCTTCGGTCATATGAGGACACTGAAGCTTTCTTT,CASSLRSYEDTEAFF
few,TRBD1,TRBV19,TRBJ1-5,TGTGCCAGTAGTATAATGAGGACAGGGCAGGATCAGCCCCAGCATTTT,CASSIMRTGQDQPQHF
few,TRBD1,TRBV6-6,TRBJ2-7,TGTGCCAGCAGTTCAATGGACAGGTCGGCGACAGGGACCCACTTC,CASSSMDRSATGTHF
NA,TRBD2,TRBV7-9,TRBJ2-7,TGTGCCAGCAGCCCTAGCGGGGGAGAATTCTACGAGCAGTACTTC,CASSPSGGEFYEQYF
few,NA,TRBV4-1,TRBJ1-5,TGCGCCAGCAGCCAAGATGCCGGGATGGGCGGCAATCAGCCCCAGCATTTT,CASSQDAGMGGNQPQHF
NA,TRBD2,TRBV2,TRBJ2-1,TGTGCCAGCAGTGAATGGCTAGCGGGTAACAATGAGCAGTTCTTC,CASSEWLAGNNEQFF
once,NA,TRBV29-1,TRBJ1-1,TGCAGCGTGGGAGGGCGGAACACTGAAGCTTTCTTT,CSVGGRNTEAFF
few,TRBD1,TRBV18,TRBJ1-2,TGTGCCAGCTCAATCTCAGGGGGCCTAAACTATGGCTACACCTTC,CASSISGGLNYGYTF
NA,NA,TRBV10-1,TRBJ1-1,TGCGCCAGCAGTGATAGCATTACAGGTGAAGCTTTCTTT,CASSDSITGEAFF
NA,NA,TRBV7-8,TRBJ2-7,TGTGCCAGCAGCTTAGCAGGGACACAGCTTTACGAGCAGTACTTC,CASSLAGTQLYEQYF
NA,NA,TRBV6-1,TRBJ1-5,TGTGCCAGCAGGCTTGGGGGCCAGCCCCAGCATTTT,CASRLGGQPQHF
few,NA,TRBV7-9,TRBJ1-2,TGTGCCAGCAGCCCTCCGACGGGTAACTATGGCTACACCTTC,CASSPPTGNYGYTF
NA,NA,TRBV30,TRBJ1-3,TGTGCCTTCGTGCCGGGGGCTGGAAACACCATATATTTT,CAFVPGAGNTIYF
NA,TRBD2,TRBV30,TRBJ2-3,TGTGCCTGTCAGGCCGGGACTAGCAGAGGGGATACGCAGTATTTT,CACQAGTSRGDTQYF
NA,TRBD1,TRBV5-1,TRBJ2-7,TGCGCCAGCAGCCCGGGACAGGGGGCCTACGAGCAGTACTTC,CASSPGQGAYEQYF
few,TRBD1,TRBV5-6,TRBJ1-1,TGTGCCAGCAGCTTGGGACAGGGTCTCCCTGAAGCTTTCTTT,CASSLGQGLPEAFF
NA,TRBD1,TRBV6-4,TRBJ2-3,TGTGCCAGCAGACCAACCGGGACAGGGGTGAATACGCAGTATTTT,CASRPTGTGVNTQYF
NA,NA,TRBV5-1,TRBJ1-4,TGCGCCAGCAGCGCAGGGTCAAATGAAAAACTGTTTTTT,CASSAGSNEKLFF
NA,NA,TRBV12-5,TRBJ2-3,TGTGCTAGTGGCCAGAGCGGGTTAAGCACAGATACGCAGTATTTT,CASGQSGLSTDTQYF
NA,NA,TRBV11-3,TRBJ2-7,TGTGCCAGCAGCCGGACAGTCTACGAGCAGTACTTC,CASSRTVYEQYF
NA,NA,TRBV2,TRBJ2-2,TGTTCTACCTCGAACACCGGGGAGCTGTTTTTT,CSTSNTGELFF
NA,NA,TRBV10-3,TRBJ2-7,TGTGCCATCGGGGGGGCCGGGAGCTCCTACGAGCAGTACTTC,CAIGGAGSSYEQYF
NA,TRBD1,TRBV19,TRBJ1-5,TGTGCCAGTTCCTCAAAGACAGGGTATTCAGGGCAGCCCCAGCATTTT,CASSSKTGYSGQPQHF
NA,NA,TRBV29-1,TRBJ1-5,TGCAGCGTCGTCCTGTCAGGAACGTCTCAGCCCCAGCATTTT,CSVVLSGTSQPQHF
NA,NA,TRBV30,TRBJ2-1,TGTGCCTGGAGCTCAATCGTCGGGGAGCAGTTCTTC,CAWSSIVGEQFF
NA,NA,TRBV11-2,TRBJ1-4,TGTGCCAGCAGCTTAGAAGGGGCGCTTCCTGAAAAACTGTTTTTT,CASSLEGALPEKLFF
NA,TRBD2,TRBV7-3,TRBJ2-7,TGTGCCAGCAGCTTAATGGGCACTAGCGCCTCGGACGAGCAGTACTTC,CASSLMGTSASDEQYF
NA,NA,TRBV7-9,TRBJ1-2,TGTGCCAGCAGCCGTCGCGAGTATGGCTACACCTTC,CASSRREYGYTF
NA,NA,TRBV6-6,TRBJ2-1,TGTGCCAGCAGTTACTCGATGACAGTCAATGAGCAGTTCTTC,CASSYSMTVNEQFF
NA,NA,TRBV11-1,TRBJ1-5,TGTGCCAGCAGCTTAGAACAGAATCAGCCCCAGCATTTT,CASSLEQNQPQHF
NA,NA,TRBV5-4,TRBJ1-1,TGTGCCAGCAGCGCCCCAGGCAACGGCACTGAAGCTTTCTTT,CASSAPGNGTEAFF
NA,NA,TRBV7-9,TRBJ1-2,TGTGCCAGCAGCTTAGGGGCCGCCGGCTACACCTTC,CASSLGAAGYTF
NA,NA,TRBV10-3,TRBJ2-7,TGTGCCATCAGCACTTTCGACGAGCAGTACTTC,CAISTFDEQYF
NA,NA,TRBV25-1,TRBJ1-2,TGTGCCAGCAGTGACTATACTGAACAGTTTTCCTTC,CASSDYTEQFSF
NA,NA,TRBV28,TRBJ1-4,TGTGCCAGCAGTTCGGGGGACCTCGGGGGTGAAAAACTGTTTTTT,CASSSGDLGGEKLFF
NA,TRBD2,TRBV27,TRBJ2-3,TGTGCCAGCAGTCGAAGCGGGACGAGCACAGATACGCAGTATTTT,CASSRSGTSTDTQYF
NA,TRBD2,TRBV9,TRBJ2-2,TGTGCCAGCAGCGTAGGGTTGCGGGGGGTCACCGGGGAGCTGTTTTTT,CASSVGLRGVTGELFF